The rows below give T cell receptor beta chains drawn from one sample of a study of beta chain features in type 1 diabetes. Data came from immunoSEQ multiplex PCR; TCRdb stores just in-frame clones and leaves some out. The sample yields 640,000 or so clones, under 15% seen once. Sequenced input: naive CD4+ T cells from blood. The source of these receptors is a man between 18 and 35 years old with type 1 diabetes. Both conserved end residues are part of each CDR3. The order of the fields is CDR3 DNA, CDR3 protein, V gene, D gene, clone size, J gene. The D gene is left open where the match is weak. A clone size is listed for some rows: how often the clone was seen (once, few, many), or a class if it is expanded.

DNA: TGTGCCAGCAGTTTACCTGGTCAGCCCCAGCATTTT
CDR3: CASSLPGQPQHF
V: TRBV28
D: NA
size: NA
J: TRBJ1-5

DNA: TGTGCCAGCAGTGCGCAGGGGGCGGCTAACGGCAATCAGCCCCAGCATTTT
CDR3: CASSAQGAANGNQPQHF
V: TRBV27
D: TRBD1
size: NA
J: TRBJ1-5

DNA: TGTGCCAGCTCACCATCTGCCACAGCGTTCCCCTACGAGCAGTACTTC
CDR3: CASSPSATAFPYEQYF
V: TRBV18
D: NA
size: few
J: TRBJ2-7

DNA: TGTGCCAGCAGCCCGGACAGAGCATACGTGAACACTGAAGCTTTCTTT
CDR3: CASSPDRAYVNTEAFF
V: TRBV7-2
D: NA
size: few
J: TRBJ1-1

DNA: TGTGCCAGCAGTAACAGGGGATCGACTAATGAAAAACTGTTTTTT
CDR3: CASSNRGSTNEKLFF
V: TRBV6-5
D: TRBD1
size: NA
J: TRBJ1-4

DNA: TGTGCCAGCAGTCAGTACCAAGAGACCCAGTACTTC
CDR3: CASSQYQETQYF
V: TRBV28
D: NA
size: few
J: TRBJ2-5

DNA: TGTGCCAGCAGCCTTACCATCCTCGGGACAGGGGTTTGGGAGCAGTTCTTC
CDR3: CASSLTILGTGVWEQFF
V: TRBV11-2
D: TRBD1
size: NA
J: TRBJ2-1

DNA: TGTGCCAGCAGCTCACCGAACGAGCAGTACTTC
CDR3: CASSSPNEQYF
V: TRBV5-4
D: NA
size: NA
J: TRBJ2-7

DNA: TGCGCCAGCAGCTTGGCCGACGGGACAGGAGTCAATGAGCAGTTCTTC
CDR3: CASSLADGTGVNEQFF
V: TRBV5-1
D: TRBD1
size: few
J: TRBJ2-1

DNA: TGTGCCAGCAGTTACTCGTATGACCAGCCCCAGCATTTT
CDR3: CASSYSYDQPQHF
V: TRBV6-5
D: NA
size: once
J: TRBJ1-5

DNA: TGTGCCGGCTCGGACAGGCCAGGAGATACGCAGTATTTT
CDR3: CAGSDRPGDTQYF
V: TRBV19
D: TRBD1
size: NA
J: TRBJ2-3

DNA: TGTGCCAGCAGACGGGACAGGGATGTAGGCGATGAGCAGTTCTTC
CDR3: CASRRDRDVGDEQFF
V: TRBV6-5
D: TRBD1
size: NA
J: TRBJ2-1

DNA: TGTGCCAGCAGCACTGAACCTTCGGACAGGGGAAACGGCTACACCTTC
CDR3: CASSTEPSDRGNGYTF
V: TRBV7-9
D: TRBD1
size: NA
J: TRBJ1-2

DNA: TGTGCCAGCAGTGAAGCTGCGACAGCCGACTACGAGCAGTACTTC
CDR3: CASSEAATADYEQYF
V: TRBV2
D: NA
size: NA
J: TRBJ2-7

DNA: TGTGCCAGCAGCGCCCATCGAGAGGGGACGGGAACTGGGGCCAACGTCCTGACTTTC
CDR3: CASSAHREGTGTGANVLTF
V: TRBV9
D: NA
size: few
J: TRBJ2-6

DNA: TGTGCCAGCAGTGAAAAGTGGAACACTGAAGCTTTCTTT
CDR3: CASSEKWNTEAFF
V: TRBV2
D: NA
size: few
J: TRBJ1-1

DNA: TGTGCCAGCTCATCGGGACCTTCCCAAGAGACCCAGTACTTC
CDR3: CASSSGPSQETQYF
V: TRBV18
D: NA
size: few
J: TRBJ2-5

DNA: TGCGCCAGCAGCCAAGGATCTAGCGGGGGTGTAGATACGCAGTATTTT
CDR3: CASSQGSSGGVDTQYF
V: TRBV4-1
D: TRBD2
size: NA
J: TRBJ2-3

DNA: TGTGCCAGCAGCTTAGCTGGAAACATTCAGTACTTC
CDR3: CASSLAGNIQYF
V: TRBV7-8
D: NA
size: NA
J: TRBJ2-4

DNA: TGTGCCAGCAGTGTCGGGCTAGCGGGGGGCCTATCGAACACCGGGGAGCTGTTTTTT
CDR3: CASSVGLAGGLSNTGELFF
V: TRBV2
D: TRBD2
size: NA
J: TRBJ2-2

DNA: TGTGCCAGCGCGCATATCAGCGCAACTAATGAAAAACTGTTTTTT
CDR3: CASAHISATNEKLFF
V: TRBV9
D: NA
size: few
J: TRBJ1-4

DNA: TGTGCCAGCAGCTTAGGTGAAGCAGAGACCCAGTACTTC
CDR3: CASSLGEAETQYF
V: TRBV7-2
D: NA
size: NA
J: TRBJ2-5

DNA: TGTGCCTGGAGACCAAACAGGGTAATGAACACTGAAGCTTTCTTT
CDR3: CAWRPNRVMNTEAFF
V: TRBV30
D: NA
size: NA
J: TRBJ1-1

DNA: TGTGCCAGCAGTCGACAGGGAGGGAGCAATCAGCCCCAGCATTTT
CDR3: CASSRQGGSNQPQHF
V: TRBV2
D: TRBD1
size: few
J: TRBJ1-5

DNA: TGTGCCAGTAATGAGCGGGGGGCAGATGAGCAGTTCTTC
CDR3: CASNERGADEQFF
V: TRBV19
D: TRBD2
size: NA
J: TRBJ2-1

DNA: TGTGCCAGCAGTCCAGCAATGACCCGGGACAGGGGAAAGGAGCAGTACTTC
CDR3: CASSPAMTRDRGKEQYF
V: TRBV28
D: TRBD1
size: NA
J: TRBJ2-5

DNA: TGTGCCAGCAGTGGACGTCCCGGGACAGGGGTTTTTGGAGGCTACACCTTC
CDR3: CASSGRPGTGVFGGYTF
V: TRBV6-1
D: TRBD1
size: few
J: TRBJ1-2

DNA: TGTGCCAGCTCTGTACCAGGGCGGGAGGCTTTCTTT
CDR3: CASSVPGREAFF
V: TRBV7-2
D: NA
size: NA
J: TRBJ1-1

DNA: TGTGCCAGCAGCCAAGGACAGTGGGTTGAAAAACTGTTTTTT
CDR3: CASSQGQWVEKLFF
V: TRBV7-8
D: NA
size: NA
J: TRBJ1-4

DNA: TGTGCCTCCACTCAGGCTGGGGCCAACGTCCTGACTTTC
CDR3: CASTQAGANVLTF
V: TRBV10-3
D: NA
size: few
J: TRBJ2-6

DNA: TGTGCCAGCAGCTTTATGGGATTCAATCAGCCCCAGCATTTT
CDR3: CASSFMGFNQPQHF
V: TRBV13
D: NA
size: few
J: TRBJ1-5

DNA: TGCGCCAGCTGGACTAGCGGGAGAGAGCAGTTCTTC
CDR3: CASWTSGREQFF
V: TRBV10-2
D: TRBD2
size: NA
J: TRBJ2-1

DNA: TGTGCCAGCAGTGAAGGTTCCAGGTGGGTGGGCTACACCTTC
CDR3: CASSEGSRWVGYTF
V: TRBV2
D: NA
size: few
J: TRBJ1-2

DNA: TGTGCCAGCAGCTCCGGGACTTACAGCACAGATACGCAGTATTTT
CDR3: CASSSGTYSTDTQYF
V: TRBV7-9
D: NA
size: few
J: TRBJ2-3

DNA: TGTGCCAGCAGTCCACAGGGCTTCGGTGGCTACACCTTC
CDR3: CASSPQGFGGYTF
V: TRBV27
D: NA
size: NA
J: TRBJ1-2

DNA: TGCAGCGTTGAAAAAGGGACAGGGGAATGGGCCACTGAAGCTTTCTTT
CDR3: CSVEKGTGEWATEAFF
V: TRBV29-1
D: TRBD1
size: few
J: TRBJ1-1

DNA: TGCAGCGCCGGACAGGGGGCGAGGGAGACCCAGTACTTC
CDR3: CSAGQGARETQYF
V: TRBV29-1
D: TRBD1
size: few
J: TRBJ2-5

DNA: TGTGCCTGGAGTGGGGTAGGGACAGGGGATTATGGCTACACCTTC
CDR3: CAWSGVGTGDYGYTF
V: TRBV30
D: TRBD1
size: NA
J: TRBJ1-2

DNA: TGTGCCAGCAGTCGACCGGGCAATTCACCCCTCCACTTT
CDR3: CASSRPGNSPLHF
V: TRBV25-1
D: NA
size: few
J: TRBJ1-6

DNA: TGTGCCAGCTCACGGGACAGATTAAATGAAAAACTGTTTTTT
CDR3: CASSRDRLNEKLFF
V: TRBV18
D: TRBD1
size: NA
J: TRBJ1-4

DNA: TGTGCCTGGGGGGCTGGGGATCAGCCCCAGCATTTT
CDR3: CAWGAGDQPQHF
V: TRBV30
D: NA
size: few
J: TRBJ1-5